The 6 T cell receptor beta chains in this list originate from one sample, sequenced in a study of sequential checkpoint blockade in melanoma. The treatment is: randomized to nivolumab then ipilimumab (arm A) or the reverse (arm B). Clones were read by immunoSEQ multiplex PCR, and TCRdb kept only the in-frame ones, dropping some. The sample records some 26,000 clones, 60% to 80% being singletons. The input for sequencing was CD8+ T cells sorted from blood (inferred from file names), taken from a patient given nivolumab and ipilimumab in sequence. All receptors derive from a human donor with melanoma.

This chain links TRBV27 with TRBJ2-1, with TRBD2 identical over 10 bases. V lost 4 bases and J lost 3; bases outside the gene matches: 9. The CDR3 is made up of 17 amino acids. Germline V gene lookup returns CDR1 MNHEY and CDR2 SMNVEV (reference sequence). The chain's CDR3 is CASSSIEGLADYNEQFF. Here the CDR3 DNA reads TGTGCCAGCAGTTCCATAGAAGGACTAGCGGACTACAATGAGCAGTTCTTC.

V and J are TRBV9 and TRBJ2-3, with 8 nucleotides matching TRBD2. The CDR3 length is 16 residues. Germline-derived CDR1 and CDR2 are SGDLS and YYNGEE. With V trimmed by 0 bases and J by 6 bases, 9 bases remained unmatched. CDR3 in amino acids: CASSVGVAASGDTQYF. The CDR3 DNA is TGTGCCAGCAGCGTAGGTGTGGCGGCTAGCGGGGATACGCAGTATTTT.

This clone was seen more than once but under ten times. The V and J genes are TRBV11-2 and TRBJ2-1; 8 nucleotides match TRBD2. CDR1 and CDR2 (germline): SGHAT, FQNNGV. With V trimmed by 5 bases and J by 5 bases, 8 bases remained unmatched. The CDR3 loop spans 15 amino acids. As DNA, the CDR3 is TGTGCCAGCAGCCTTGCCGGGACTAGAAACAATGAGCAGTTCTTC. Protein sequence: CASSLAGTRNNEQFF.

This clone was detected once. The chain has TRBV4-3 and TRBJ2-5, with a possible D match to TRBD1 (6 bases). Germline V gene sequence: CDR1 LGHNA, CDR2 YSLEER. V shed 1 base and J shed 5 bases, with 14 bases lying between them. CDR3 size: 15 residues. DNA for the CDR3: TGCGCCAGCAGCCAAGTGGGGGCCGTAGGGGAGACCCAGTACTTC. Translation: CASSQVGAVGETQYF.

The CDR3 loop reads CASSQEASPTRSPLHF. The CDR3 bases are TGCGCCAGCAGCCAAGAAGCGTCCCCCACAAGGTCACCCCTCCACTTT. This chain connects TRBV4-3 to TRBJ1-6, with D unclear. V was pared by 0 bases and J by 10 bases, with 16 bases between. CDR3 length: 16 residues. Germline V lookup: CDR1 LGHNA, CDR2 YSLEER.

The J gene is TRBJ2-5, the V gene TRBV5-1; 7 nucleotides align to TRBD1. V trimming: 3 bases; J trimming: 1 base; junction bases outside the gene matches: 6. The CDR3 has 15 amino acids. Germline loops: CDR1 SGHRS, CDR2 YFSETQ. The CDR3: CASSWGQRAQETQYF. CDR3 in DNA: TGCGCCAGCAGCTGGGGACAGAGGGCCCAAGAGACCCAGTACTTC.